The 10 T cell receptor beta chains below all came from one sample that was sequenced in a study of OX40 agonist ivuxolimab in advanced cancers. Produced via immunoSEQ multiplex PCR; TCRdb's table is partial and in-frame only. The sample has over 80,000 clones, 87% seen once. Here the sequenced sample was CD4+ or CD8+ T cells sorted from blood, taken in a trial of the OX40 agonist ivuxolimab. These receptors all stem from an adult with an advanced solid tumor such as melanoma, head and neck, liver or kidney cancer.

V and J are TRBV7-2 and TRBJ2-1, with D unresolved. The CDR3 covers 13 residues. In germline, CDR1 is SGHTA, CDR2 FQGNSA. V gave up 1 base and J gave up 6 bases, with 7 bases separating them. The CDR3 reads CASSLERFNEQFF. CDR3 bases: TGTGCCAGCAGCTTAGAAAGGTTCAATGAGCAGTTCTTC.

This clone was recorded only once. The chain carries TRBV10-2 and TRBJ1-4; D uncertain. Germline V gene data show CDR1 as WSHSY and CDR2 as SAAADI. The CDR3 length is 13 residues. V was cut by 8 bases and J by 4 bases, with 11 bases left in between. This CDR3 reads CASGWKRNEKLFF. The DNA of the CDR3 is TGCGCCAGCGGATGGAAACGTAATGAAAAACTGTTTTTT.

The chain joins TRBV7-9 to TRBJ2-5; 7 bases are a match to TRBD2. Per the germline V gene, CDR1 is SEHNR and CDR2 is FQNEAQ (reference sequence). The CDR3 contains 15 residues. The V segment lost 5 bases and the J segment 5 bases; nucleotides outside the gene matches: 11. CDR3 coding DNA: TGTGCCAGCAGCCCCGCGGGGGATCCGTCGGAGACCCAGTACTTC. Translating it yields CASSPAGDPSETQYF.

V gene TRBV19 combines with J gene TRBJ1-4; D may be TRBD1 (5 bases). Germline assignment: CDR1 LNHDA and CDR2 SQIVND (reference sequence). This CDR3 is built from 14 residues. V dropped 1 base and J dropped 6 bases, with 9 bases sitting between them. CDR3 protein: CASSIATEHEKLFF. The DNA of the CDR3 is TGTGCCAGTAGTATAGCGACAGAACATGAAAAACTGTTTTTT.

This chain links TRBV6-6 with TRBJ1-2; D ambiguous. Germline CDR1 reads MNHNY; CDR2 reads SVGAGI (reference sequence). Trimming stripped 2 bases from V and 7 bases from J, with 8 bases between. This CDR3 contains 12 residues. CDR3 loop: CASSYTRGGYTF. The CDR3 nucleotides are TGTGCCAGCAGTTACACACGGGGTGGCTACACCTTC.

The chain combines TRBV30 with TRBJ1-5; tentative D call: TRBD1 (6 bases). The V gene's germline CDR1 is GTSNPN and CDR2 SVGIG (reference sequence). The CDR3 totals 15 residues. V was cut by 5 bases and J by 7 bases, with 21 bases left in between. The CDR3, as DNA: TGTGCCTGGGGACTGGATGTAGGGGGACGGCAGCCCCAGCATTTT. This codes for CAWGLDVGGRQPQHF.

The genes are TRBV19 and TRBJ1-1; D is uncertain. This CDR3 spans 13 amino acids. Germline CDR1 reads LNHDA; CDR2 reads SQIVND (reference sequence). With 3 bases removed from V and 0 bases from J, the gap between germline ends came to 5 bases. The CDR3 sequence: CASSIAMNTEAFF. In nucleotides, the CDR3 is TGTGCCAGTAGTATCGCGATGAACACTGAAGCTTTCTTT.

In DNA, the CDR3 is TGCGCCAGCAGCTTGGGGGCTAGCGGGAGGAGGGATACGCAGTATTTT. As protein: CASSLGASGRRDTQYF. The V gene is TRBV5-1, the J gene TRBJ2-3, with 11 bases fitting TRBD2. Germline trimming cut 0 bases from V and 6 bases from J; bases unmatched to any gene: 6. The CDR3 is 16 amino acids. Germline V lookup: CDR1 SGHRS, CDR2 YFSETQ.

The chain recombines TRBV27 with TRBJ1-5; 8 nucleotides line up with TRBD1. Trimming removed 6 bases from V and 6 bases from J; junction bases left unmatched: 10. Germline CDR1 and CDR2: MNHEY and SMNVEV (reference sequence). The CDR3 extends over 15 amino acids. The CDR3 bases are TGTGCCAGCAGGCGGACAGGGCCTCTAAGTCAGCCCCAGCATTTT. As protein: CASRRTGPLSQPQHF.

V and J are TRBV5-4 and TRBJ2-5, with a weak D call TRBD1 (6 bases). Between the trimmed V and J ends, which lost 3 bases and 2 bases, there was a span of 14 bases. Germline V lookup: CDR1 SGHNT, CDR2 YYREEE (reference sequence). The CDR3 contains 15 residues. The CDR3 spells CASSSRLGGQETQYF. The DNA of the CDR3 is TGTGCCAGCAGCTCCCGGCTAGGGGGACAAGAGACCCAGTACTTC.